The 27 T cell receptor beta chains below were found in one sample sequenced in a study of identifying expanded T cells in peripheral blood. This table comes from immunoSEQ multiplex PCR, and its TCRdb copy is limited to in-frame clones, with some not included. The table lists 45,000 to 65,000 clones, around 82% of them singletons, with roughly 15% in the top ten. Material: blood. All receptors come from a person aged 18 to 70 in good health.

The chain is built from TRBV5-6 and TRBJ1-4; TRBD1 agrees at 7 bases. This CDR3 is built from 14 residues. The V segment lost 4 bases and the J segment 8 bases; nucleotides outside the gene matches: 8. Germline V gene data show CDR1 as SGHDT and CDR2 as YYEEEE. CDR3 residues: CASSQTGRGEKLFF. CDR3 sequence (DNA): TGTGCCAGCAGCCAGACAGGGAGAGGGGAAAAACTGTTTTTT.

The chain employs TRBV5-6 and TRBJ2-3; a possible D gene is TRBD2 (6 bases). Trimming pared 5 bases from V and 4 bases from J, leaving 17 bases between. This CDR3 region has 15 residues. The germline V gene has CDR1 SGHDT and CDR2 YYEEEE. CDR3 coding DNA: TGTGCCAGCAGAGGGGAGGTCTCGTCGGCAGATACGCAGTATTTT. This sequence encodes CASRGEVSSADTQYF. Filled out from reference TRBV5-6 and TRBJ2-3, the complete variable domain reads DAGVTQSPTHLIKTRGQQVTLRCSPKSGHDTVSWYQQALGQGPQFIFQYYEEEERQRGNFPDRFSGHQFPNYSSELNVNALLLGDSALYLCASRGEVSSADTQYFGPGTRLTVL.

CDR3 loop: CASSLTKTAAAFF. The CDR3 nucleotides read TGTGCCAGCAGCTTAACTAAGACGGCGGCGGCTTTCTTT. This rearrangement joins TRBV7-3 to TRBJ1-1; no clear D gene. The germline V gene has CDR1 SGHTA and CDR2 FQGTGA. This CDR3 has 13 residues. The V gene lost 0 bases and the J gene lost 11 bases, with 13 bases spanning the gap. Full variable domain (remainder filled in from reference TRBV7-3 and TRBJ1-1): GAGVSQTPSNKVTEKGKYVELRCDPISGHTALYWYRQSLGQGPEFLIYFQGTGAADDSGLPNDRFFAVRPEGSVSTLKIQRTERGDSAVYLCASSLTKTAAAFFGQGTRLTVV.

The chain couples TRBV18 to TRBJ2-4; a possible D gene is TRBD2 (7 bases). Between the trimmed V and J ends, which lost 6 bases and 5 bases, there was a span of 17 bases. The CDR3 sequence is 15 residues long. Germline V lookup: CDR1 KGHSH, CDR2 LQKENI. CDR3 region: CASSLKRGAENIQYF. The CDR3, as DNA: TGTGCCAGCTCCCTTAAACGGGGGGCAGAAAACATTCAGTACTTC.

The chain links TRBV27 to TRBJ2-1; 12 bases are shared with TRBD2. CDR3 length: 18 residues. J was trimmed by 9 bases and V by 5 bases; bases with no gene match: 17. Germline V CDR1 and CDR2: MNHEY, SMNVEV (reference sequence). The CDR3 here is CASSPSSGGVRRFSEQFF. The CDR3 nucleotides are TGTGCCAGCAGTCCATCTAGCGGGGGGGTTCGGAGATTCTCTGAGCAGTTCTTC.

CDR3 in DNA: TGTGCCAGCAGCCGGGACAGGGGGGCAGGCAATCAGCCCCAGCATTTT. Protein sequence: CASSRDRGAGNQPQHF. This chain uses TRBV5-6 with TRBJ1-5; 11 positions match TRBD1. Germline CDR1 and CDR2: SGHDT and YYEEEE. The CDR3 consists of 16 residues. J was trimmed by 2 bases and V by 4 bases; bases with no gene match: 5. Together with reference TRBV5-6 and TRBJ1-5, the CDR3 gives the full variable domain: DAGVTQSPTHLIKTRGQQVTLRCSPKSGHDTVSWYQQALGQGPQFIFQYYEEEERQRGNFPDRFSGHQFPNYSSELNVNALLLGDSALYLCASSRDRGAGNQPQHFGDGTRLSIL.

The chain joins TRBV7-8 to TRBJ1-3; D not resolved. The germline gives CDR1 SGHVS, CDR2 FQNEAQ. The CDR3 length is 15 residues. The V end was cut by 5 bases, the J end by 0 bases, with 11 bases between. CDR3 nucleotides: TGTGCCAGCAGCCCGGAGGGAGTCTCTGGAAACACCATATATTTT. It is translated as CASSPEGVSGNTIYF.

The chain recombines TRBV2 with TRBJ1-2; D may be TRBD1 (6 bases). CDR3 length: 16 amino acids. The germline V and J ends were trimmed by 1 base and 1 base, with 13 bases remaining between them. Germline CDR1 reads SNHLY; CDR2 reads FYNNEI. The CDR3 DNA is TGTGCCAGCAGTGAAGTAGGACAGAACCTTAACTATGGCTACACCTTC. Its translation is CASSEVGQNLNYGYTF.

CDR3 sequence (DNA): TGTGCCAGCAGCTTAGGGACTAGCGGGAGGCGGGGGGATACGCAGTATTTT. It specifies CASSLGTSGRRGDTQYF. The J gene is TRBJ2-3, the V gene TRBV7-8; 14 bases are a match to TRBD2. V gave up 1 base and J gave up 6 bases; unmatched junction bases: 6. The CDR3 totals 17 residues. Germline V lookup: CDR1 SGHVS, CDR2 FQNEAQ. The full variable domain, its missing parts supplied by reference TRBV7-8 and TRBJ2-3, is GAGVSQSPRYKVAKRGQDVALRCDPISGHVSLFWYQQALGQGPEFLTYFQNEAQLDKSGLPSDRFFAERPEGSVSTLKIQRTQQEDSAVYLCASSLGTSGRRGDTQYFGPGTRLTVL.

The chain recombines TRBV6-5 with TRBJ2-7, with D possibly TRBD1 on 6 matching bases. Germline CDR1 reads MNHEY; CDR2 reads SVGAGI. The CDR3 sequence is 12 residues long. V shed 6 bases and J shed 5 bases, with 11 bases lying between them. The CDR3 DNA reads TGTGCCAGCAGAACAGGGTTGGACGAGCAGTACTTC. This encodes CASRTGLDEQYF.

The chain recombines TRBV6-1 with TRBJ2-1; TRBD2 aligns across 10 bases. V lost 5 bases to trimming and J lost 7 bases; unmatched junction nucleotides: 8. This CDR3 contains 15 residues. Germline-derived CDR1 and CDR2 are MNHNS and SASEGT. The CDR3 nucleotides read TGTGCCAGCAGTCTGACTAGCGGGTTTAGTAATGAGCAGTTCTTC. This encodes CASSLTSGFSNEQFF.

In this sample, this clone turned up once. The rearrangement links TRBV6-1 to TRBJ2-2; 7 bases are shared with TRBD1. The V and J ends lost 8 bases and 7 bases, in that order; junction bases with no gene match: 10. This CDR3 has 14 amino acids. CDR1 is MNHNS, CDR2 SASEGT, per germline. CDR3: CASSNRGSVGELFF. As DNA, the CDR3 is TGTGCCAGCTCGAACAGGGGATCTGTCGGGGAGCTGTTTTTT.

This clone was seen ten or more times. The chain carries TRBV29-1 and TRBJ2-2, with TRBD2 as a possible D gene (7 bases). Germline loops: CDR1 SQVTM, CDR2 ANQGSEA. V was cut by 1 base and J by 6 bases, with 15 bases left in between. This CDR3 has 15 amino acids. This CDR3 is CSVEADSGIAGELFF. The CDR3 DNA follows: TGCAGCGTTGAAGCGGACAGCGGGATAGCCGGGGAGCTGTTTTTT.

The V gene is TRBV7-8, the J gene TRBJ2-7; D tentatively fits TRBD1 or TRBD2 (6 bases each). The germline gives CDR1 SGHVS, CDR2 FQNEAQ. The CDR3 is made up of 13 amino acids. V lost 5 bases, J lost 2 bases, and 10 bases lay in between. The CDR3 spells CASSPGEAYEQYF. The CDR3 DNA is TGTGCCAGCAGCCCAGGGGAGGCCTACGAGCAGTACTTC.

The gene calls are TRBV7-2 and TRBJ1-1; TRBD1 might be the D (5 bases). With 5 bases removed from V and 2 bases from J, the gap between germline ends came to 12 bases. The length of the CDR3 is 14 residues. CDR1 and CDR2 (germline): SGHTA, FQGNSA. The CDR3 region has the DNA TGTGCCAGCAGCCTAGGTGGGGGAAACACTGAAGCTTTCTTT. Encoded protein: CASSLGGGNTEAFF.

The chain is built from TRBV19 and TRBJ1-5; D ambiguous. This CDR3 spans 14 amino acids. CDR1 and CDR2 from the germline V gene are LNHDA and SQIVND (reference sequence). Trimming cost V 9 bases and J 5 bases, with 17 bases left between them. The CDR3 DNA sequence: TGTGCCAGCGGAGAAGTGGCAGGATATCAGCCCCAGCATTTT. Protein: CASGEVAGYQPQHF.

The rearrangement links TRBV11-3 to TRBJ2-5; D may be TRBD2 (6 bases). V was pared by 4 bases and J by 8 bases, with 14 bases between. This CDR3 region has 13 residues. CDR1 SGHNT and CDR2 YENEEA come from the germline V gene. CDR3 sequence (DNA): TGTGCCAGCAGCTGGGGGGTAACAGCTACCCAGTACTTC. Protein product: CASSWGVTATQYF.

This clone has only one observation. This rearrangement joins TRBV19 to TRBJ2-2; D may be TRBD2 (5 bases). CDR1 LNHDA and CDR2 SQIVND come from the germline V gene (reference sequence). The length of the CDR3 is 15 residues. Trimming stripped 1 base from V and 2 bases from J, with 8 bases between. CDR3 nucleotide sequence: TGTGCCAGTAGTATAGCGAGGGCCAACACCGGGGAGCTGTTTTTT. It specifies CASSIARANTGELFF.

The gene calls are TRBV5-6 and TRBJ2-3; tentatively, D is TRBD2 (6 bases). CDR3 length: 16 amino acids. The germline CDR1 and CDR2 sequences are SGHDT and YYEEEE. Trimming shortened V by 3 bases and J by 5 bases, and 19 bases separated the two germline ends. Written as DNA, the CDR3 is TGTGCCAGCAGCTCACCGGGGCTGCCGGGGGTAGATACGCAGTATTTT. It translates to CASSSPGLPGVDTQYF.

The chain is built from TRBV7-6 and TRBJ2-1; D is possibly TRBD2 (6 bases). The CDR3 has 14 amino acids. CDR1 and CDR2 from the germline V gene are SGHVS and FNYEAQ. Trimming removed 2 bases from V and 4 bases from J, with 9 bases in between. Here the CDR3 reads CASSLRDSYNEQFF. DNA of the CDR3: TGTGCCAGCAGCTTAAGGGACTCATACAATGAGCAGTTCTTC. Based on the CDR3 plus reference TRBV7-6 and TRBJ2-1, the full variable domain is GAGVSQSPRYKVTKRGQDVALRCDPISGHVSLYWYRQALGQGPEFLTYFNYEAQQDKSGLPNDRFSAERPEGSISTLTIQRTEQRDSAMYRCASSLRDSYNEQFFGPGTRLTVL.

This clone was detected only once. This rearrangement joins TRBV29-1 to TRBJ1-5; 10 bases are shared with TRBD1. This CDR3 is 13 amino acids long. The junction had 6 bases not matched to a gene; V was cut back by 6 bases and J by 7 bases. Germline CDR1 SQVTM, CDR2 ANQGSEA. In nucleotides, the CDR3 is TGCAGCGTGGGGACAGGGGCATGGCAGCCCCAGCATTTT. Encoded protein: CSVGTGAWQPQHF.

The V gene is TRBV6-1, the J gene TRBJ2-7; a weak D match, TRBD2 (5 bases). The V and J ends lost 7 bases and 2 bases respectively, with 9 bases between them. Germline values: CDR1 MNHNS, CDR2 SASEGT. CDR3 length: 12 amino acids. Here the CDR3 reads CASKGGPYEQYV. The CDR3 DNA reads TGTGCCAGCAAAGGAGGCCCCTACGAGCAGTACGTC.

This clone turned up a few times. The chain links TRBV4-2 to TRBJ1-5; TRBD1 might be the D (6 bases). There are 14 residues in the CDR3. V was trimmed by 4 bases and J by 6 bases, leaving 13 bases between them. From germline, CDR1 is LGHNA and CDR2 YNFKEQ. CDR3 sequence (DNA): TGTGCCAGCAGCCCGGGGAGGACAGTTCAGCCCCAGCATTTT. Protein: CASSPGRTVQPQHF.

A few counts support this clone. The chain combines TRBV7-9 with TRBJ1-5, with 7 bases lining up with TRBD1. Germline V CDR1 and CDR2: SEHNR, FQNEAQ (reference sequence). V shed 5 bases and J 0 bases; nucleotides not matched to a gene: 4. CDR3 length: 15 amino acids. The CDR3 protein is CASSLEGASNQPQHF. In DNA form, the CDR3 reads TGTGCCAGCAGCCTCGAGGGGGCTAGCAATCAGCCCCAGCATTTT.

This clone was observed a handful of times. This chain uses TRBV7-9 with TRBJ1-5; the match to TRBD1 covers 9 bases. CDR1 SEHNR and CDR2 FQNEAQ come from the germline V gene (reference sequence). CDR3 length equals 17 residues. The J segment lost 4 bases and the V segment lost 2 bases, leaving 9 bases of the junction unmatched. CDR3 sequence reads: CASSLNVGQGNNQPQHF. The CDR3 coding sequence is TGTGCCAGCAGCTTAAACGTGGGACAGGGTAATAATCAGCCCCAGCATTTT.

The rearrangement links TRBV9 to TRBJ2-2; TRBD1 might be the D (6 bases). This CDR3 is 17 amino acids long. Between the trimmed V and J ends, which lost 4 bases and 3 bases, there was a span of 19 bases. Germline V CDR1 and CDR2: SGDLS, YYNGEE. CDR3 bases: TGTGCCAGCAGCTTAGACTACAGGGCGGAGGACACCGGGGAGCTGTTTTTT. This encodes CASSLDYRAEDTGELFF.

The genes are TRBV11-2 and TRBJ1-1, with D tentatively TRBD1 (6 bases). Trimming removed 4 bases at V and 4 bases at J, with 16 bases between. The CDR3 covers 15 residues. Germline V gives CDR1 SGHAT, CDR2 FQNNGV. Written as DNA, the CDR3 is TGTGCCAGCAGCTGGGGGGCGGGTTTAGGCACTGAAGCTTTCTTT. Amino acid sequence: CASSWGAGLGTEAFF.